This note documents a single TCR beta chain sequence. TCRdb keeps only in-frame clones here, not all; method: immunoSEQ multiplex PCR. The repertoire consists of about 150,000 clones, with 87% occurring once and the leading ten covering over 4%. The data were obtained in a study of blood T cell repertoires in COVID-19. V gave up 5 bases and J gave up 4 bases; unmatched junction bases: 10. This CDR3 has 16 amino acids. Germline V gene data show CDR1 as SGHAT and CDR2 as FQNNGV. The receptor comes from a woman aged 40-49 years who had been exposed to COVID-19. What was sequenced was PBMCs or T cells enriched from blood (not recorded which). J is TRBJ1-2 and V is TRBV11-2; 10 bases line up with TRBD1. The CDR3 spells CASSTPTGGRGYGYTF. The CDR3 DNA is TGTGCCAGCAGCACCCCGACAGGGGGCCGCGGCTATGGCTACACCTTC.